Shown below are 10 T cell receptor beta chains from a single sample sequenced in a study of T cell repertoires in cytomegalovirus infection. TCRdb recomputed calls from the reads with MiXCR, one row per CDR3 protein. Of approximately 130,000 distinct CDR3 sequences in the sample, roughly 9% are singletons; the top ten hold roughly a tenth. The sample taken for sequencing was PBMCs. All receptors derive from a human donor in good health (CMV status not recorded). Some clones in this sample may be carry-over from other donors' samples.

Ten or more counts support this clonotype. This chain connects TRBV10-3 to TRBJ2-1; 11 bases fit TRBD2. Germline lookup yields CDR1 ENHRY and CDR2 SYGVKD. This CDR3 is built from 17 residues. V was clipped by 2 bases and J by 6 bases; unmatched bases: 9. The CDR3 is CAISEGRLAGLPNEQFF. The CDR3 nucleotides read TGTGCCATCAGTGAGGGGAGACTAGCGGGGTTACCCAATGAGCAGTTCTTC.

This clonotype showed up many times. The chain carries TRBV19 and TRBJ2-1; a weak D match, TRBD2 (6 bases). Trimming removed 5 bases from V and 4 bases from J, with 15 bases in between. Germline loops: CDR1 LNHDA, CDR2 SQIVND (reference sequence). This CDR3 is 15 amino acids long. The CDR3: CASSPDRLGYNEQFF. DNA of the CDR3: TGTGCCAGTAGTCCGGACCGACTAGGGTACAATGAGCAGTTCTTC.

This clonotype was counted ten times or more. The V gene is TRBV2, the J gene TRBJ2-7; D tentatively reads TRBD1 or TRBD2 (6 bases each). CDR3 length: 16 amino acids. Germline assignment: CDR1 SNHLY and CDR2 FYNNEI. Trimming stripped 9 bases from V and 0 bases from J, with 21 bases between. The CDR3 coding sequence is TGTGCCAGTGACGCGAGGGCCAAGGGGGGCTCCTACGAGCAGTACTTC. Encoded protein: CASDARAKGGSYEQYF. Supplemented by reference TRBV2 and TRBJ2-7, the full variable domain reads EPEVTQTPSHQVTQMGQEVILRCVPISNHLYFYWYRQILGQKVEFLVSFYNNEISEKSEIFDDQFSVERPDGSNFTLKIRSTKLEDSAMYFCASDARAKGGSYEQYFGPGTRLTVT.

This clonotype showed up many times. The chain employs TRBV7-8 and TRBJ2-1, with 13 bases fitting TRBD2. The CDR3 is made up of 16 amino acids. Looked up from germline, CDR1 is SGHVS and CDR2 is FQNEAQ. J lost 2 bases, V lost 5 bases, and 3 bases had no gene match. The CDR3 is CASSPGTSGAYNEQFF. The CDR3 coding sequence is TGTGCCAGCAGCCCCGGGACTAGCGGGGCCTACAATGAGCAGTTCTTC.

This clonotype was seen ten or more times. The chain links TRBV7-8 to TRBJ1-1; 7 bases are a match to TRBD1. The J segment lost 0 bases and the V segment lost 2 bases, leaving 3 bases of the junction unmatched. This CDR3 has 15 residues. Per germline, CDR1 SGHVS and CDR2 FQNEAQ. CDR3 DNA sequence: TGTGCCAGCAGCTTAAGGACAGGCGTGAACACTGAAGCTTTCTTT. The encoded protein is CASSLRTGVNTEAFF.

This clonotype was seen many times. This chain connects TRBV6-8 to TRBJ1-6; D is unresolved. V was clipped by 0 bases and J by 4 bases, with 10 bases between them. Germline CDR1 and CDR2: MNHGY and SAAAGT. This CDR3 is built from 16 residues. This CDR3 reads CASSYSAPPYNSPLHF. The CDR3 bases are TGTGCCAGCAGTTACTCAGCCCCTCCTTATAATTCACCCCTCCACTTT.

This clonotype has a count of ten or more. This chain uses TRBV7-2 with TRBJ2-2; D unclear. In germline, CDR1 is SGHTA, CDR2 FQGNSA. V was trimmed by 5 bases and J by 9 bases, leaving 16 bases between them. CDR3 length: 14 amino acids. The CDR3 loop reads CASSKMRMDRELFF. In nucleotides, the CDR3 is TGTGCCAGCAGCAAAATGCGAATGGACCGGGAGCTGTTTTTT.

Many counts were recorded for this clonotype. The chain recombines TRBV11-2 with TRBJ1-1; TRBD1 might be the D (5 bases). The CDR3 contains 13 residues. The V end was cut by 0 bases, the J end by 11 bases, with 13 bases between. In germline, CDR1 is SGHAT, CDR2 FQNNGV. CDR3 loop: CASSLDRDAGAFF. The CDR3 region has the DNA TGTGCCAGCAGCTTAGATAGGGACGCAGGGGCTTTCTTT.

This clonotype was counted at least ten times. This sequence joins TRBV29-1 and TRBJ1-1; TRBD1 is a possible D gene (6 bases). V was clipped by 7 bases and J by 4 bases, with 16 bases between them. The V gene's germline CDR1 is SQVTM and CDR2 ANQGSEA. The CDR3 is 13 residues long. The CDR3 reads CSAITGAGTEAFF. The CDR3 nucleotides read TGCAGCGCCATAACGGGGGCTGGCACTGAAGCTTTCTTT.

This clonotype was counted at least ten times. The J gene is TRBJ1-1, the V gene TRBV4-2; D is possibly TRBD1 (5 bases). This CDR3 has 20 residues. CDR1 and CDR2 from the germline V gene are LGHNA and YNFKEQ. V lost 0 bases and J 1 base, leaving 24 bases between the germline ends. The CDR3 coding sequence is TGTGCCAGCAGCCAAGATTATGGACCAGGGCAATCGAACGCGAACACTGAAGCTTTCTTT. Protein product: CASSQDYGPGQSNANTEAFF.